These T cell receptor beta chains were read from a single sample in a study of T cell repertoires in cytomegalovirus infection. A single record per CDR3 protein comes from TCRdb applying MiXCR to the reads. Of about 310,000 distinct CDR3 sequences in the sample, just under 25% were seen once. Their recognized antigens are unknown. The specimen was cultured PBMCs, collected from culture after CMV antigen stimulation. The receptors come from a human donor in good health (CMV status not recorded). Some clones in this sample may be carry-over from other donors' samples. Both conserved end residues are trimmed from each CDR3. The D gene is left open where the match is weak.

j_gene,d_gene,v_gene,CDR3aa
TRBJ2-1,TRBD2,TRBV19,ASTGWRGSSYNEQF
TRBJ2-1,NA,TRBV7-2,ASSPGAQTYNEQF
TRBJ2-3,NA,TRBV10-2,ASSESRRADTQY
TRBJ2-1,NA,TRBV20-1,SAGKYNEQF
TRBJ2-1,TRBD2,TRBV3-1,ASSQEARPSGRGNEQF
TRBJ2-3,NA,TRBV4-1,ASSQEGPDTQY
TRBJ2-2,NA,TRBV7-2,ASSSSRQAANTGELF
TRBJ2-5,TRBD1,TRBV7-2,ASSKTGTGGRETQY
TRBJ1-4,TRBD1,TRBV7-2,ASSVQGAANEKLF
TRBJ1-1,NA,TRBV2,ASTTEKNTEAF
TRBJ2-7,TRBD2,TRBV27,ASRPGLAGGGYEQY
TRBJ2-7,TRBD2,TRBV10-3,TTGESSGSRTHEQY
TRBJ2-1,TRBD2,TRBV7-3,ASRLGLGLAENNEQF
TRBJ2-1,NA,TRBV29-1,SVEAFQALRAPGKQF
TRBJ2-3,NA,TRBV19,ASSTGLTTDTQY
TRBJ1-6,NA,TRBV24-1,ATSNESSYNSPLH
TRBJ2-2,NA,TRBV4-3,ASSQDSRGSTGELF
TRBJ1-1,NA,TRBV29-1,SVDLQLNTEAF
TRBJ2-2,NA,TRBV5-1,ASTAIGVGTGELF
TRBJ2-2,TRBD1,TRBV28,ASMIQGAGTGELF
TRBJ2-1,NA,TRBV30,AWSVEHRAAEQF
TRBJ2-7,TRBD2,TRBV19,ASSRLAGDYEQY
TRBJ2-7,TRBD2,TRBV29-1,SVLTSGRVYEQY
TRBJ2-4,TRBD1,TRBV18,ASSPVARDRGLRY
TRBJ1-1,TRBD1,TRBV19,ASSKRQGANTEAF
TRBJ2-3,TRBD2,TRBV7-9,ASSPRAGDPYTQY
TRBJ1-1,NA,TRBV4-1,ASSPPLGRTEAF
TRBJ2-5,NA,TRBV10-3,AISEFAVQETQY
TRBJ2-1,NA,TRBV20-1,SAPILDGYNEQF
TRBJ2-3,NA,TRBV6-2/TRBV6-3,ASTRAGRASTDTQY
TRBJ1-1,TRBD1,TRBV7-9,ASSSPGQGDSNTEAF
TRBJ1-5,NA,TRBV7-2,ASSPDRGLSNQPQH
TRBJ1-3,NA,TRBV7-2,ASSLEGNSGNTIY
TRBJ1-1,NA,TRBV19,ASTIAGGNTEAF
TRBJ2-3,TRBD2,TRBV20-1,SAGQPSGSPTDTQY
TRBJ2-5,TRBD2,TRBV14,ASSPYLTSGDGETQY
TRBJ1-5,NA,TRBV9,ASSVVPNQPQH
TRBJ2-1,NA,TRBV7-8,ASSLRLTRGSGFSYNEQF
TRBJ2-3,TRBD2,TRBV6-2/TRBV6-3,ASSYPLEREVTDTQY
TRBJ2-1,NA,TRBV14,ASSQDWGLVSNEQF
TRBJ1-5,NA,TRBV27,ASSLWSSGANSNQPQH
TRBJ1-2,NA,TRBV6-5,ASSYSKVDSNYGYT
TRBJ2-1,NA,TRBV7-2,ASSFGRGSVNEQF
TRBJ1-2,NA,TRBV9,ASSANVGLEGYT
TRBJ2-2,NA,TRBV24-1,ATSDLADTGELF
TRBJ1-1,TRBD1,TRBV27,ASSPGGGGNAEAF
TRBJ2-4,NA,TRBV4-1,ASSQDLGGLYKNIQY
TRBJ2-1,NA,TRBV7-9,ASSSASAEQF
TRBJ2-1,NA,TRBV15,ATSRGFEGINEQF
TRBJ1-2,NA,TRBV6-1,ASTSRVGRKNGYT
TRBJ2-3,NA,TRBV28,ASSSMTSYTQY
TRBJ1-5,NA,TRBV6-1,ASSPLRGQPQH
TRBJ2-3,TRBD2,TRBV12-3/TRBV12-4,ASSPGPLAGPGGTDTQY
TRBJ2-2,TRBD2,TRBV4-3,ASSQDLGLAGTGELF
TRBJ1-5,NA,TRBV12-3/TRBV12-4,ASSSRPYGRKNQPQH
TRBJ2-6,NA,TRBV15,ATSRGAGAGANVLT
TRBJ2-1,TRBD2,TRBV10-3,AISAGTSGLFEQF
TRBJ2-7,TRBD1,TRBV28,ASSPTIDRASYEQY
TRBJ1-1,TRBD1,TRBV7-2,ASSLTRTGLNTEAF